The entry below gives a single T cell receptor (beta chain) sequence along with its context. Its antigen specificity is not known. The record has no base qualities; no much larger clone is one base away. This entry is derived from a study of blood T cell repertoires in COVID-19 (TCRdb year 2020). Background for the entire study: Samples from collaborators originated in the United States, Italy and Spain and spanned both the acute and convalescent phases of COVID-19. The material from the prospective study consisted of cDNA or gDNA derived from T cells, B-cell-depleted T cells, or PBMCs. The dataset comprised deeply sampled blood TCRbeta repertoires from subjects exposed to, actively infected with, or recovered from COVID-19. The repertoires were released in a freely available public database intended as a resource for research on the immune response to SARS-CoV-2. Samples came from the ongoing ImmuneRACE study (first 160 participants) plus 1,254 subjects from 6 global collaborators. The sample metadata nearly always contained a de-identified subject ID, COVID-19 status, age in years and sex. Where available, HLA class I and class II types were taken from metadata supplied by the sample provider and were not determined by assay-based typing. The paper as a whole reports these results and caveats: Clinical and demographic metadata were provided uncurated, with the amount varying by source and participant.

TCRbeta CDR3 regions were amplified from genomic DNA using the immunoSEQ Assay, a bias-controlled multiplex PCR. The published analysis was carried out like this. Within the assay, amplification of reference gene primers was used to estimate how many nucleated cells each sample contained. To quantify the absolute abundance of each unique TCRbeta CDR3 rearrangement, sequence reads were collapsed and filtered. For each sample, productive Simpson clonality was calculated by taking the square root of Simpson's diversity index across productive rearrangements. The immuneACCESS repertoire file appears here via TCRdb, limited to in-frame rearrangements. These files lack a portion of the clones; in checked studies, under half of the deficit traces to unresolved V genes, and the cause of the others is not known. The DNA was the basis for D and trimming; V, J and clone size are from that table. The sample profile shows about 210,000 clones; about 92% of them were found once. The ten largest clonotypes hold around 1.2% of the sample.

Whole blood was collected in K2EDTA tubes by collaborating institutions according to the institutions' own protocols. For TCRbeta analysis, collaborator samples were shipped as frozen whole blood, as isolated PBMCs, or as DNA extracted from either sample type. The CDR3 runs 17 amino acids, cysteine and phenylalanine included. Just CDR3 DNA is preserved here, 51 bases in frame from base 1. CDR1 and CDR2 are drawn from the germline V gene: SGHDN, FVKESK. Germline trimming amounts to 3 bases on V and 1 base on J, with 5 as the count of junction bases outside the gene matches. Sequences were obtained from peripheral blood. This sequence was found in a man younger than 45 with acute or convalescent COVID-19. This sequence uses TRBV14 and TRBJ2-5, with 13 middle bases fitting TRBD2. The CDR3 region has the sequence CASSQRLAGGLQETQYF. Read as DNA, the sequence is TGTGCCAGCAGCCAGAGACTAGCGGGAGGCCTCCAAGAGACCCAGTACTTC.